This section outlines one TCR beta chain sequence together with its context. These data come from a study of control samples from healthy donors and cancer patients. Only in-frame clones appear in the TCRdb table, and some are missing; sequencing was by immunoSEQ multiplex PCR. The table has roughly 98,000 clones, 85% to 95% seen once. V was clipped by 1 base and J by 2 bases, with 9 bases between them. Germline V CDR1 and CDR2: SGHTS, YDEGEE. CDR3 length equals 14 residues. The sequence was obtained from a man between 18 and 35 years old in good health. V usage is TRBV5-8 and J usage is TRBJ2-5; D is uncertain. The sequencing sample was made of blood. CDR3 in DNA: TGTGCCAGCAGCTTGTATTGGAGACAAGAGACCCAGTACTTC. It is translated as CASSLYWRQETQYF.